The present T cell receptor (beta chain) was sequenced within a study of cytomegalovirus exposure and HLA in healthy donors. Study observations and caveats: Analyzed later, most CMV-associated TCR beta chains appeared HLA-restricted. Previous analysis showed most TCR beta V segments were productive about 87% or about 30% of the time.

As to this clone: What it binds is not known.

Primers included in the PCR were 60 Vbeta and 13 Jbeta primers. Using immunoSEQ multiplex PCR, the repertoire was profiled, and TCRdb retains in-frame clones only, with some absent. The sample lists more than 150,000 clones, 82% occurring once. Deletions cut 0 bases from V and 4 bases from J, with 5 bases between. This CDR3 is 13 amino acids long. The germline V gene encodes CDR1 SGHRS and CDR2 YFSETQ. The TCR comes from a man aged 35 to 55 in good health and CMV-seronegative. The sequenced sample consisted of PBMCs. The V and J genes are TRBV5-1 and TRBJ2-1, with D uncertain. CDR3 protein: CASSLVPYNEQFF. In DNA form, the CDR3 reads TGCGCCAGCAGCTTGGTTCCGTACAATGAGCAGTTCTTC.